This T cell receptor beta chain was found in a study of blood T cell repertoires in COVID-19. Background on the study: Some COVID-19 samples were acute and others convalescent; all came from the United States, Italy and Spain.

This CDR3 spans 15 amino acids. Per the germline V gene, CDR1 is SGHRS and CDR2 is YFSETQ. Germline trimming cut 4 bases from V and 7 bases from J; bases unmatched to any gene: 8. This clone was seen more than once but under ten times. Produced via immunoSEQ multiplex PCR; TCRdb's table is partial and in-frame only. The repertoire holds some 200,000 clones, with roughly four fifths as singletons. This sequence was found in a woman between 40 and 50 years old with acute or convalescent COVID-19. The V and J genes are TRBV5-1 and TRBJ1-4; 9 bases are a match to TRBD1. Sequencing was carried out using peripheral blood. DNA of the CDR3: TGCGCCAGCAGCGGAGCGACAGGGGGGGGTGAAAAACTGTTTTTT. This encodes CASSGATGGGEKLFF. The whole variable domain, remainder taken from reference TRBV5-1 and TRBJ1-4, is KAGVTQTPRYLIKTRGQQVTLSCSPISGHRSVSWYQQTPGQGLQFLFEYFSETQRNKGNFPGRFSGRQFSNSRSEMNVSTLELGDSALYLCASSGATGGGEKLFFGSGTQLSVL.